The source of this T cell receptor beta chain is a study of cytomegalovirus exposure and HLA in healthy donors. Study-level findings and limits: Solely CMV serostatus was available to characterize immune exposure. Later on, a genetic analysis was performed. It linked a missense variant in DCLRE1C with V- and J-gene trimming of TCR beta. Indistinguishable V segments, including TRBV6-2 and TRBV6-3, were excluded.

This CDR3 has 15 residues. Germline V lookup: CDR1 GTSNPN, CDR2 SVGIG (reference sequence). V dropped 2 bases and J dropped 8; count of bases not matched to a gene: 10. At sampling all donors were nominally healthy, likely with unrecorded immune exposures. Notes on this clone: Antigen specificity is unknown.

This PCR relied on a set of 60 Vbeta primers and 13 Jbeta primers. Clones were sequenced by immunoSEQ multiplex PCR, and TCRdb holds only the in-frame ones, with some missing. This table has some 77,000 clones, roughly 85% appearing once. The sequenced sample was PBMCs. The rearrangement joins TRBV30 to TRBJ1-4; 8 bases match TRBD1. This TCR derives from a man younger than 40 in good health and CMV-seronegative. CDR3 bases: TGTGCCTGGAGTCATACAGGGGGTATTCGAGAAAAACTGTTTTTT. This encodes CAWSHTGGIREKLFF.